Sequencing of this TCR beta chain was carried out in a study of breast tumors, draining lymph nodes, adjacent tissues. General observations from the study: Compared with lymph nodes, tumors were less diverse; compared with nontumor tissue, more. Findings are consistent with lymph node origin and intratumoral expansion of most tumor T cells.

Many counts were recorded for this clonotype. The target antigen is unknown. The germline V gene has CDR1 SEHNR and CDR2 FQNEAQ (reference sequence). The CDR3 has 13 amino acids. V lost 6 bases and J lost 7, with 15 bases in between. Axillary draining lymph nodes of breast cancer patients supplied the node samples. A single record per CDR3 protein comes from TCRdb applying MiXCR to the multiplex PCR reads. The sample consists of about 100,000 distinct CDR3 sequences, approximately 22% of them appearing once. The source of this sequence is a female donor with breast cancer. Some clones in this sample may be carry-over from other donors' samples. The rearrangement links TRBV7-9 to TRBJ2-5; TRBD1 might be the D (6 bases). What was sequenced was axillary lymph node tissue. CDR3 coding DNA: TGTGCCAGCAGATCGGACAGCGAGGCGACCCAGTACTTC. Translating it yields CASRSDSEATQYF.